This T cell receptor (beta chain) was captured by sequencing in a study of blood T cell repertoires in COVID-19. Sequencing was performed with immunoSEQ multiplex PCR; in TCRdb, only in-frame clones are kept and a portion is missing. This sample yields 200,000 to 300,000 clones, of which 65% to 90% are seen a single time; under 2% belongs to the top ten. V was shortened by 6 bases and J by 2 bases, with 23 bases between the two germline ends. Germline-derived CDR1 and CDR2 are KGHSH and LQKENI. This CDR3 contains 18 residues. Sequenced input: PBMCs or T cells enriched from blood (not recorded which). The receptor comes from a middle-aged man who had recovered from COVID-19. The chain recombines TRBV18 with TRBJ1-5; weak D call: TRBD1 (5 bases). In DNA, the CDR3 is TGTGCCAGCTCTACAAGTACTGGGGGAGGGCACGGCAATCAGCCCCAGCATTTT. Translation: CASSTSTGGGHGNQPQHF.